This is a list of T cell receptor beta chains from one sample in a study of T cell responses to AZD1222 COVID-19 vaccine. Using immunoSEQ multiplex PCR, the repertoire was profiled, and TCRdb retains in-frame clones only, with some absent. The table lists 90,000 or so clones, 88% of them singletons. Sample: peripheral blood, taken on day 0 of AZD1222 vaccination. The receptors derive from an adult in good health. CDR3s include the opening cysteine and the closing phenylalanine or tryptophan. A D gene is named only where the DNA matches it firmly. The size entry is marked missing in some rows and otherwise reads once, few, many or a size class.

>NA|TRBV2|TRBJ2-7|NA
TGTGCCAGCAGTGCGGGGTACGAGCAGTACTTC
CASSAGYEQYF
>NA|TRBV6-5|TRBJ1-1|few
TGTGCCAGCAGCGGACGCGGCACTGAAGCTTTCTTT
CASSGRGTEAFF
>TRBD2|TRBV6-6|TRBJ2-7|NA
TGTGCCAGCAGCTGGGAAGCTACTAGCGGGAGTCACGAGCAGTACTTC
CASSWEATSGSHEQYF
>TRBD1|TRBV2|TRBJ2-2|NA
TGTGCCAGCAGGGGGACAGACGCGAACACCGGGGAGCTGTTTTTT
CASRGTDANTGELFF
>NA|TRBV11-3|TRBJ2-5|NA
TGTGCCAGCAGCTTATACCCGGCGGAGACCCAGTACTTC
CASSLYPAETQYF
>NA|TRBV5-1|TRBJ2-1|NA
TGCGCCAGCAGCCTGGACAGTCTACCCTACAATGAGCAGTTCTTC
CASSLDSLPYNEQFF
>TRBD2|TRBV6-1|TRBJ2-1|NA
TGTGCCAGCAGTGACTGGATAACCGGGACTAGGGGCAATGAGCAGTTCTTC
CASSDWITGTRGNEQFF
>NA|TRBV20-1|TRBJ2-1|NA
TGCAGTGCTAGTAACCACGTGGAGTTGAAGGAGCAGTTCTTC
CSASNHVELKEQFF
>NA|TRBV9|TRBJ1-2|few
TGTGCCAGCAGCGCACCCCACCCCGGGCCTAAAAGGAACTATGGCTACACCTTC
CASSAPHPGPKRNYGYTF
>NA|TRBV2|TRBJ1-5|NA
TGTGCCAGCAGTGAAGCGGGGGATGGGGGGAGATATCAGCCCCAGCATTTT
CASSEAGDGGRYQPQHF
>NA|TRBV2|TRBJ1-2|NA
TGTGCCAGCAGTGTCGAGTCCTATGGCTACACCTTC
CASSVESYGYTF
>NA|TRBV7-9|TRBJ1-1|NA
TGTGCCAGCAGCTATTCCCGACAGGCAGAAGCTTTCTTT
CASSYSRQAEAFF
>NA|TRBV2|TRBJ2-2|NA
TGTGCCACCCAGGAACAAGCGAACACCGGGGAGCTGTTTTTT
CATQEQANTGELFF
>NA|TRBV7-2|TRBJ2-5|NA
TGTGCCAGCAGCTTAGCCGGGGGTCAAGAGACCCAGTACTTC
CASSLAGGQETQYF
>NA|TRBV12-3/TRBV12-4|TRBJ1-5|NA
TGTGCCAGCAGTTTAGTAGTAGGGCAGCCCCAGCATTTT
CASSLVVGQPQHF
>NA|TRBV5-6|TRBJ1-5|few
TGTGCCAGCAGTAAAGCAGGGGACGCTCAGCCCCAGCATTTT
CASSKAGDAQPQHF
>NA|TRBV6-1|TRBJ1-6|NA
TGTGCCAGCAGTGAGTTGGAGGGGTTTTCACCCCTCCACTTT
CASSELEGFSPLHF
>NA|TRBV28|TRBJ2-3|NA
TGTGCCAGCAGTGAGCGCGGGAAGGGATCAGATACGCAGTATTTT
CASSERGKGSDTQYF
>TRBD1|TRBV29-1|TRBJ1-4|NA
TGCAGCGTCCACTTGACAGGGGTTAATGAAAAACTGTTTTTT
CSVHLTGVNEKLFF
>NA|TRBV28|TRBJ2-7|NA
TGTGCCAGCAGTATACTAACCAGCGGCAGTACCTACGAGCAGTACTTC
CASSILTSGSTYEQYF
>NA|TRBV18|TRBJ1-4|once
TGTGCCAGCTCACCTAGGGGCGCAACTAATGAAAAACTGTTTTTT
CASSPRGATNEKLFF
>NA|TRBV3-1/TRBV3-2|TRBJ1-3|NA
TGTGCCAGCAGCCAGCAAGACATAGGAGGAAACACCATATATTTT
CASSQQDIGGNTIYF
>NA|TRBV2|TRBJ1-1|NA
TGTGCCAGCAGTCAACTGACAGGGAACACTGAAGCTTTCTTT
CASSQLTGNTEAFF
>NA|TRBV7-2|TRBJ2-3|NA
TGTGCCAGCAGTCGGACAGTCTCTAGCACAGATACGCAGTATTTT
CASSRTVSSTDTQYF
>NA|TRBV28|TRBJ2-7|NA
TGTGCCAGCAGTTTAGGTAGTAGTGGCAGATACTACGAGCAGTACTTC
CASSLGSSGRYYEQYF
>TRBD2|TRBV6-5|TRBJ2-2|NA
TGTGCCAGCAGTTATCGCGGGAGGGGGCGGGCCGGGGAGCTGTTTTTT
CASSYRGRGRAGELFF